This passage covers 7 T cell receptor beta chains from one sample sequenced in a study of blood T cell repertoires in COVID-19. TCRdb keeps only in-frame clones here, not all; method: immunoSEQ multiplex PCR. The sample contains under 200,000 clones, roughly 87% of which appear only once. The specimen was PBMCs or T cells enriched from blood (not recorded which). The receptors stem from a middle-aged man who had recovered from COVID-19.

The rearrangement joins TRBV10-3 to TRBJ2-3, with D possibly TRBD2 on 7 matching bases. Germline assignment: CDR1 ENHRY and CDR2 SYGVKD. CDR3 size: 16 residues. V lost 6 bases to trimming and J lost 5 bases, with 21 bases between them. In DNA, the CDR3 is TGTGCCATCAGGCCTGGGTGGGGGGGCTACGGAGATACGCAGTATTTT. Translating gives CAIRPGWGGYGDTQYF.

The chain couples TRBV7-3 to TRBJ2-1, with TRBD2 matching 8 bases. CDR1 and CDR2 from the germline V gene are SGHTA and FQGTGA. J was trimmed by 6 bases and V by 5 bases; bases with no gene match: 3. The CDR3 contains 13 residues. The CDR3 DNA follows: TGTGCCAGCAGCGCCGGACTAGCCAATGAGCAGTTCTTC. Encoded protein: CASSAGLANEQFF.

The V and J genes are TRBV5-8 and TRBJ2-7; D is possibly TRBD1 (6 bases). This CDR3 comprises 15 residues. Germline lookup yields CDR1 SGHTS and CDR2 YDEGEE. V gave up 6 bases and J gave up 2 bases, with 18 bases separating them. The CDR3 here is CASNLLGQGTYEQYF. The CDR3 bases are TGTGCCAGCAACCTACTCGGGCAGGGGACCTACGAGCAGTACTTC.

This clone appeared once. The J gene is TRBJ2-5, the V gene TRBV19; 7 nucleotides align to TRBD1. The CDR3 runs 13 residues. V was pared by 9 bases and J by 4 bases, with 8 bases of the junction left unmatched. Per the germline V gene, CDR1 is LNHDA and CDR2 is SQIVND (reference sequence). The CDR3 sequence is CASQKSGGETQYF. The CDR3 nucleotides are TGTGCCAGCCAAAAATCAGGGGGAGAGACCCAGTACTTC.

The V gene is TRBV19, the J gene TRBJ1-5; 7 bases match TRBD1. Germline V CDR1 and CDR2: LNHDA, SQIVND (reference sequence). V lost 9 bases, J lost 4 bases, and 6 bases stayed unmatched. The CDR3 contains 13 residues. This chain's CDR3 is CARSTQGNQPQHF. DNA for the CDR3: TGTGCCAGGTCCACACAGGGGAATCAGCCCCAGCATTTT. Based on the CDR3 plus reference TRBV19 and TRBJ1-5, the full variable domain is DGGITQSPKYLFRKEGQNVTLSCEQNLNHDAMYWYRQDPGQGLRLIYYSQIVNDFQKGDIAEGYSVSREKKESFPLTVTSAQKNPTAFYLCARSTQGNQPQHFGDGTRLSIL.

This chain links TRBV12-5 with TRBJ2-2; 9 bases fit TRBD1. V was pared by 1 base and J by 0 bases, with 9 bases of the junction left unmatched. From germline, CDR1 is LGHNT and CDR2 FRNRAP. This CDR3 has 19 residues. CDR3 sequence reads: CASGLAAGTGRSNTGELFF. Written as DNA, the CDR3 is TGTGCTAGTGGTTTGGCTGCCGGGACAGGGAGGTCGAACACCGGGGAGCTGTTTTTT.

This sequence joins TRBV5-4 and TRBJ1-2; the D is unclear. Germline V CDR1 and CDR2: SGHNT, YYREEE (reference sequence). The CDR3 has 14 residues. The ends were cut back, 1 base at V and 8 bases at J, with 15 bases in the middle. For the CDR3, the DNA is TGTGCCAGCAGCTTGACCCACGGTGCAAAGGGCTACACCTTC. This encodes CASSLTHGAKGYTF.